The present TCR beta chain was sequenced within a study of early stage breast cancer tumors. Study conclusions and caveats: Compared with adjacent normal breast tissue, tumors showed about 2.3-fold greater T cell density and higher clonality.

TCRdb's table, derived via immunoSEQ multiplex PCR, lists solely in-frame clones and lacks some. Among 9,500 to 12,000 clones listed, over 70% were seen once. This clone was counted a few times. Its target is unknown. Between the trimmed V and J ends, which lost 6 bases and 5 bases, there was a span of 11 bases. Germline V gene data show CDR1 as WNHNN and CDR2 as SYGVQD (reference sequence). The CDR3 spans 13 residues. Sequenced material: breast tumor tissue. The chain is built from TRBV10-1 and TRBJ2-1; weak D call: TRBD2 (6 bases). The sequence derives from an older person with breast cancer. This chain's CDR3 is CASSAGLDNEQFF. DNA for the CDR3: TGCGCCAGCAGCGCGGGACTCGACAATGAGCAGTTCTTC.